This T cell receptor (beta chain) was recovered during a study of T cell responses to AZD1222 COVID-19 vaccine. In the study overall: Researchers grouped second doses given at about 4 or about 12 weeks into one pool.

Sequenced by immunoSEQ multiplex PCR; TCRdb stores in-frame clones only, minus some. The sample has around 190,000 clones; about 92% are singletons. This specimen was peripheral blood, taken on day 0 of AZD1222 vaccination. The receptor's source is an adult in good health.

CDR3 amino acids: CASSPRLAAVSDTQYF. The CDR3 nucleotides are TGTGCCAGCTCACCCAGACTAGCGGCTGTGTCAGATACGCAGTATTTT. The chain employs TRBV18 and TRBJ2-3, with 9 bases identical to TRBD2. The germline CDR1 and CDR2 sequences are KGHSH and LQKENI. Trimming at V came to 3 bases and at J to 4 bases, leaving 8 bases not matched to a gene. The CDR3 extends over 16 amino acids.